What follows are 6 T cell receptor beta chains derived from one specimen sequenced in a study of blood T cell repertoires in COVID-19. The assay was immunoSEQ multiplex PCR, and TCRdb's table has in-frame clones only and misses some. This table has roughly 150,000 clones, roughly 91% appearing once. The material sequenced was peripheral blood. Every receptor here comes from a man aged 50-60 years who had recovered from COVID-19.

The chain uses TRBV6-1 and TRBJ1-6, with TRBD1 identical over 8 bases. The CDR3 runs to 15 residues. The junction had 3 bases not matched to a gene; V was cut back by 1 base and J by 7 bases. Germline V gives CDR1 MNHNS, CDR2 SASEGT. The CDR3 here is CASSEDYRGNSPLHF. Here the CDR3 DNA reads TGTGCCAGCAGTGAAGATTACAGGGGGAATTCACCCCTCCACTTT.

The CDR3 DNA follows: TGCGCCAGCGGGGGACTGGACCAAGAGACCCAGTACTTC. Protein product: CASGGLDQETQYF. The chain carries TRBV10-1 and TRBJ2-5; maybe TRBD2 (6 bases). Germline V gives CDR1 WNHNN, CDR2 SYGVQD (reference sequence). V gave up 8 bases and J gave up 0 bases, with 10 bases separating them. The CDR3 is 13 residues long.

The chain recombines TRBV4-3 with TRBJ2-3; 7 nucleotides align to TRBD2. V shed 0 bases, J shed 1 base, and the junction held 4 bases outside the gene matches. There are 16 residues in the CDR3. In germline, CDR1 is LGHNA, CDR2 YSLEER. CDR3 amino acids: CASSQDERGGTDTQYF. The CDR3 region has the DNA TGCGCCAGCAGCCAAGATGAACGGGGGGGCACAGATACGCAGTATTTT.

This chain joins TRBV25-1 and TRBJ2-3; 9 bases match TRBD2. Unmatched junction bases numbered 9, after V lost 4 bases and J lost 7 bases. The CDR3 is 15 amino acids. Germline assignment: CDR1 MGHDK and CDR2 SYGVNS. The CDR3 region has the DNA TGTGCCAGCAGTGTGGGTAGCGGGGGCCTCAATACGCAGTATTTT. It specifies CASSVGSGGLNTQYF. The full variable domain, with the rest looked up from reference TRBV25-1 and TRBJ2-3, is EADIYQTPRYLVIGTGKKITLECSQTMGHDKMYWYQQDPGMELHLIHYSYGVNSTEKGDLSSESTVSRIRTEHFPLTLESARPSHTSQYLCASSVGSGGLNTQYFGPGTRLTVL.

This clone was recorded once. V and J are TRBV9 and TRBJ2-7, with 10 positions matching TRBD1. V lost 3 bases, J lost 7 bases, and 16 bases stayed unmatched. The germline V gene encodes CDR1 SGDLS and CDR2 YYNGEE. This CDR3 contains 17 residues. The CDR3 sequence is CASSARSTGTGVWEQYF. CDR3 DNA: TGTGCCAGCAGCGCCAGGTCTACCGGGACAGGGGTGTGGGAGCAGTACTTC.

In this sample, this clone turned up a few times. V is TRBV2 and J is TRBJ2-7, with 7 bases aligning to TRBD1. There are 15 residues in the CDR3. The germline V gene has CDR1 SNHLY and CDR2 FYNNEI. J gave up 3 bases and V 4 bases, and 9 bases lay outside the gene matches. CDR3 bases: TGTGCCAGCAGTGCACAGGGGCCCCCGATCTACGAGCAGTACTTC. It codes for CASSAQGPPIYEQYF.